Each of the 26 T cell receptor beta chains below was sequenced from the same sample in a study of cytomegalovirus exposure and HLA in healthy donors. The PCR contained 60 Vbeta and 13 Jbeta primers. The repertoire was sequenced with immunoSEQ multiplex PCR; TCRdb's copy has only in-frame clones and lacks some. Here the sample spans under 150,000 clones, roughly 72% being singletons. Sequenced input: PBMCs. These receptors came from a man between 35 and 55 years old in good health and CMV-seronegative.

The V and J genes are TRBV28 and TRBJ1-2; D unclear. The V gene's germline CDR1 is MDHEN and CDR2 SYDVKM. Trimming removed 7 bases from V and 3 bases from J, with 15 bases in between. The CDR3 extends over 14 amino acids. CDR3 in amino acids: CASNTLNGDYGYTF. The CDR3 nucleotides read TGTGCCAGCAATACCCTAAACGGTGACTATGGCTACACCTTC.

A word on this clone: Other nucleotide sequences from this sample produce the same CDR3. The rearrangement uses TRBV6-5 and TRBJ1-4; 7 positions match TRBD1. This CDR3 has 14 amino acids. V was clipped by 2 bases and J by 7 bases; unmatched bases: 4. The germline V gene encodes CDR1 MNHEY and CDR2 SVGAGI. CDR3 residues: CASSYQGQPEKLFF. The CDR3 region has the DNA TGTGCCAGCAGTTACCAGGGACAGCCTGAAAAACTGTTTTTT.

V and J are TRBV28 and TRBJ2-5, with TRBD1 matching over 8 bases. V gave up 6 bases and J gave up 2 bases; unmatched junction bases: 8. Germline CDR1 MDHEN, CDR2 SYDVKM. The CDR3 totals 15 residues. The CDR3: CASSQSGTGQETQYF. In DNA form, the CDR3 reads TGTGCCAGCAGCCAATCTGGGACAGGACAAGAGACCCAGTACTTC.

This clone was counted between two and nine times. The CDR3 loop is CASSFRRGGLAGGADTQYF. In nucleotides, the CDR3 is TGTGCCAGCAGCTTTAGAAGAGGGGGACTAGCGGGAGGTGCAGATACGCAGTATTTT. The gene calls are TRBV7-9 and TRBJ2-3; 15 bases fit TRBD2. The germline CDR1 and CDR2 sequences are SEHNR and FQNEAQ (reference sequence). This CDR3 is 19 amino acids long. Trimming removed 3 bases from V and 4 bases from J; junction bases left unmatched: 11.

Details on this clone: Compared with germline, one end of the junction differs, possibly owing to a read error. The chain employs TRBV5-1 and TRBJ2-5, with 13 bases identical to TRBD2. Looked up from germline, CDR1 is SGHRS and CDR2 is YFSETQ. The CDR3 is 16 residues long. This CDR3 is CASSLGLAGYQETQYF. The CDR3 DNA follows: TGCGCCAGCAGTTTGGGACTAGCGGGGTACCAAGAGACCCAGTACTTC.

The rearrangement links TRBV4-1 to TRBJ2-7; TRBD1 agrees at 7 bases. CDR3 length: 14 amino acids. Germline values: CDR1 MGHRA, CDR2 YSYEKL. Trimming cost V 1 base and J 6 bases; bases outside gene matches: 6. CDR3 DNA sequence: TGCGCCAGCAGCCAAGGACAGGGTTCCGGCGAGCAGTACTTC. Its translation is CASSQGQGSGEQYF.

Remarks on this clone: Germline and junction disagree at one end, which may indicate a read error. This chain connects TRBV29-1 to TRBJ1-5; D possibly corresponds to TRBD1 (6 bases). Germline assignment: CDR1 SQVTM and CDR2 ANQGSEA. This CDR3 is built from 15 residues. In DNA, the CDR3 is TGCAGCGTTGAAACAACAGGGATGGGCAATCAGCCCCAGAATTTT. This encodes CSVETTGMGNQPQNF.

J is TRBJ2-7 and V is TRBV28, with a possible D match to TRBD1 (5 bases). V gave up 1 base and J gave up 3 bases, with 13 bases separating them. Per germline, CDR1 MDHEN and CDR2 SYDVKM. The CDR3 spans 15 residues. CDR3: CASSLSPPTVYEQYF. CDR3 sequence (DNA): TGTGCCAGCAGTTTATCCCCCCCGACAGTCTACGAGCAGTACTTC.

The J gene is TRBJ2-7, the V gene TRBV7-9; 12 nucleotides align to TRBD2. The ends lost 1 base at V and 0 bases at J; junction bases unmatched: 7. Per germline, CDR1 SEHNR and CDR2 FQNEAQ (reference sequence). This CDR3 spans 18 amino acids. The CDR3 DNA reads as TGTGCCAGCAGCTTAGTACTAGCGGGGGGCCCAAGCTCCTACGAGCAGTACTTC. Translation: CASSLVLAGGPSSYEQYF.

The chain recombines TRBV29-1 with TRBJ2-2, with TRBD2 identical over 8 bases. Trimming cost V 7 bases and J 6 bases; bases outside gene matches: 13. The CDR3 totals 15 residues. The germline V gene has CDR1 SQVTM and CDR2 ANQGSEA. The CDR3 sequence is CSAGGGGSGAGELFF. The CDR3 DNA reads TGCAGCGCCGGGGGGGGTGGGAGTGGAGCCGGGGAGCTGTTTTTT.

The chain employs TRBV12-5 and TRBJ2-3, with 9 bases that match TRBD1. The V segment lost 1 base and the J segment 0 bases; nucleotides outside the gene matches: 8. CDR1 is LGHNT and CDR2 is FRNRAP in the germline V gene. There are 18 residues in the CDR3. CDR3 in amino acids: CASGLDPLQGASTDTQYF. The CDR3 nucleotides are TGTGCTAGTGGTTTGGACCCTCTACAGGGGGCGAGCACAGATACGCAGTATTTT.

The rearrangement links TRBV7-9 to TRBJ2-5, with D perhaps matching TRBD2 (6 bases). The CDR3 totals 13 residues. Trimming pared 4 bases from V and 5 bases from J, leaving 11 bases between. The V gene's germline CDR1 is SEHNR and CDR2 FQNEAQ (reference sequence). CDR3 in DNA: TGTGCCAGCAGCTATCTAGCGAGTGAGACCCAGTACTTC. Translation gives CASSYLASETQYF.

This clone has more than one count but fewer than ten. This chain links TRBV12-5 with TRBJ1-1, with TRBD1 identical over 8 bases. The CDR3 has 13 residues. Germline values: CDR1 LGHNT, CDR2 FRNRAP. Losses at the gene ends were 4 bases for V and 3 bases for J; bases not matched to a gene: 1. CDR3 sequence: CASGSTGDTEAFF. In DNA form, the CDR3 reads TGTGCTAGTGGTTCGACAGGGGACACTGAAGCTTTCTTT.

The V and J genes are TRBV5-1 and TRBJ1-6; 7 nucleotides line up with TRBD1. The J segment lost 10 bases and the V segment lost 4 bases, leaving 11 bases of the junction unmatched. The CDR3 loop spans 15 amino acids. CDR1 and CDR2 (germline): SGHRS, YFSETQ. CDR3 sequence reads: CASSPDDRETSPLHF. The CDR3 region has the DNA TGCGCCAGCAGCCCAGATGACAGGGAAACATCACCCCTCCACTTT.

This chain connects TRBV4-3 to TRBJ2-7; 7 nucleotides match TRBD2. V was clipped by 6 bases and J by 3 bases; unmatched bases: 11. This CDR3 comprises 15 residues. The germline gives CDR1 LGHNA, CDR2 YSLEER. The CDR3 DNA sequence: TGCGCCAGCAGTGGATCCCGGGCTAGCGGCTACGAGCAGTACTTC. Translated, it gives CASSGSRASGYEQYF.

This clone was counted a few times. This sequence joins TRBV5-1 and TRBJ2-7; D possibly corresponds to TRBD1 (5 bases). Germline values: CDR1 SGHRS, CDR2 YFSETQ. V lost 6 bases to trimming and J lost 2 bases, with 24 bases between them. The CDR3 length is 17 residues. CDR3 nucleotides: TGCGCCAGCACCCCTCAGGGTTTGCAGAAGCCCACCTACGAGCAGTACTTC. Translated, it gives CASTPQGLQKPTYEQYF.

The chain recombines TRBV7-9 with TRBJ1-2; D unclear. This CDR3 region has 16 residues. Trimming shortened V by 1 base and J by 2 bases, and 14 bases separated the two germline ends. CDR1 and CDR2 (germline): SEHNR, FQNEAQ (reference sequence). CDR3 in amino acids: CASSLGVATSNYGYTF. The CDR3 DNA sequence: TGTGCCAGCAGCTTAGGGGTGGCAACTAGCAACTATGGCTACACCTTC.

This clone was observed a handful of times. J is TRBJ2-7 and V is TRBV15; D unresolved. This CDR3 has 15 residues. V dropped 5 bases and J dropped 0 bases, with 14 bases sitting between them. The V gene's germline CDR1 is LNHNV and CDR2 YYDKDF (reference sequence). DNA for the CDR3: TGTGCCACCAGCGCAAAGACCTCTAGCTCCTACGAGCAGTACTTC. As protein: CATSAKTSSSYEQYF. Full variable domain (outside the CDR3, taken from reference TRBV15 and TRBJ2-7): DAMVIQNPRYQVTQFGKPVTLSCSQTLNHNVMYWYQQKSSQAPKLLFHYYDKDFNNEADTPDNFQSRRPNTSFCFLDIRSPGLGDTAMYLCATSAKTSSSYEQYFGPGTRLTVT.

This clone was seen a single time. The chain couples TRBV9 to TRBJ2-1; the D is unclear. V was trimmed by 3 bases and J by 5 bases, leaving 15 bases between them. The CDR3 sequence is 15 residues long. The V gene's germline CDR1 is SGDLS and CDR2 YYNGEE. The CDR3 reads CASSALSRVDNEQFF. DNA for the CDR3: TGTGCCAGCAGCGCCCTAAGTCGGGTTGACAATGAGCAGTTCTTC.

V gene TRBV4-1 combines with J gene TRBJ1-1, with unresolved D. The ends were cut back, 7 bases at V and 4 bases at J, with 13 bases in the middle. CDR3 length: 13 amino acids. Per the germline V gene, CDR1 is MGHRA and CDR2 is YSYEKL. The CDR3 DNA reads TGCGCCAGCACCGAGACCCGGGGCACTGAAGCTTTCTTT. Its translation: CASTETRGTEAFF.

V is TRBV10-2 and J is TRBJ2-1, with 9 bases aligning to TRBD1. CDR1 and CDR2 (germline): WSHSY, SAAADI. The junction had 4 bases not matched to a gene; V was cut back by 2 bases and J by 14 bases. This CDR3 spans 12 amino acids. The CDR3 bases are TGCGCCAGCAGTGAGCCGGGACAGGGTGAGTTCTTC. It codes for CASSEPGQGEFF.

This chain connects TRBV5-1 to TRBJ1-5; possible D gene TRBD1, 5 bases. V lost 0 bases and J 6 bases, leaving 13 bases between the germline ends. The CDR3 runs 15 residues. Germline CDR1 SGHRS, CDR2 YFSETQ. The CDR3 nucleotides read TGCGCCAGCAGCTTGGCCTCCGGGGGGGGTCAGCCCCAGCATTTT. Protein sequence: CASSLASGGGQPQHF.

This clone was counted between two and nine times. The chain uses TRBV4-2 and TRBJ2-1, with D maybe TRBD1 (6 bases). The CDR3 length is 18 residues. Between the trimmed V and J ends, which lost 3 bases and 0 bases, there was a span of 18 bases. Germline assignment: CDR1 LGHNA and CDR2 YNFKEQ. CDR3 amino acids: CASSQDPKTGYSYNEQFF. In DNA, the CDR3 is TGTGCCAGCAGCCAGGACCCTAAGACAGGATACTCCTACAATGAGCAGTTCTTC.

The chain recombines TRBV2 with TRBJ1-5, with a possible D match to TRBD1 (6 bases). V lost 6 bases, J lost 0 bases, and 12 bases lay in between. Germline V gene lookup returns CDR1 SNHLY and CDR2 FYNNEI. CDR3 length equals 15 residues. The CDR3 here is CASSVGQYSNQPQHF. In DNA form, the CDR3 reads TGTGCCAGCAGCGTCGGACAGTATAGCAATCAGCCCCAGCATTTT.

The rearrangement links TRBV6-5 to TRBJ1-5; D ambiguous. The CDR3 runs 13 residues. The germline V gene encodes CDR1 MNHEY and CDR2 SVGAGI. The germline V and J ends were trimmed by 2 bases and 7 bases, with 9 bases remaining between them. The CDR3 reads CASSYGREQPQHF. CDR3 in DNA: TGTGCCAGCAGTTACGGACGGGAGCAGCCCCAGCATTTT.

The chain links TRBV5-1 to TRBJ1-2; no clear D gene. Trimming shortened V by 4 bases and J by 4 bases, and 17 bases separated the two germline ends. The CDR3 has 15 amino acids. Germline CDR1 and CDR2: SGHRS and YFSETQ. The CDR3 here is CASSPSRTGIYGYTF. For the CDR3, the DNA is TGCGCCAGCAGCCCTAGCCGGACGGGGATCTATGGCTACACCTTC.